The TCR beta chain under discussion was sequenced for a study of cytomegalovirus exposure and HLA in healthy donors. The CDR3 length is 13 residues. V was trimmed by 5 bases and J by 3 bases, leaving 14 bases between them. Per germline, CDR1 GTSNPN and CDR2 SVGIG (reference sequence). Researchers ran the PCR with 60 Vbeta and 13 Jbeta primers. TCRdb's copy holds only in-frame clones and misses some; the assay was immunoSEQ multiplex PCR. Found here are under 130,000 clones; the top ten clones hold 3.5%. Sequenced: PBMCs. The chain couples TRBV30 to TRBJ2-7, with no clear D. The receptor comes from a man aged 35 to 55 in good health and CMV-seronegative. DNA for the CDR3: TGTGCCTGGGATCGGGTAATATTCTACGAGCAGTACTTC. It codes for CAWDRVIFYEQYF.